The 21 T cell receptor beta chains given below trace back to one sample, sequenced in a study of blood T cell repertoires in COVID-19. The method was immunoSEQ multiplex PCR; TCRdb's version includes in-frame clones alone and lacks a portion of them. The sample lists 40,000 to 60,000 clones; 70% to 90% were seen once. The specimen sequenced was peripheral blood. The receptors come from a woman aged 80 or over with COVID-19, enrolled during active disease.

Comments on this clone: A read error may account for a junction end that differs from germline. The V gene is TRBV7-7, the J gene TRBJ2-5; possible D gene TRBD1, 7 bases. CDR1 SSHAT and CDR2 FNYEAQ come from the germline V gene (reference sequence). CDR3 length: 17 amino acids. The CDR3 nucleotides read TGTGCTAGCAGCCGTAGGCCGGGATCAGGGGGGCGGGAGACCCAGTACTTC. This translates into CASSRRPGSGGRETQYF.

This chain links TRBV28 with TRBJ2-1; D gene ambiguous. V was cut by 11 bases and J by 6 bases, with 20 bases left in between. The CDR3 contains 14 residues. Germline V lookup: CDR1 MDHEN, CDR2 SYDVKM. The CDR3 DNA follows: TGTGCCGCTTGCCTCCGCGGAAGAGTCAATGAGCAGTTCTTC. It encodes CAACLRGRVNEQFF.

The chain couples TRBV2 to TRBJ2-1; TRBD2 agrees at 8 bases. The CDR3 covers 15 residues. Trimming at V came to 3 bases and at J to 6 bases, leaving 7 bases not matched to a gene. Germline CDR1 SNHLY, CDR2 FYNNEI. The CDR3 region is CASSDGTSGINEQFF. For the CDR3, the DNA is TGTGCCAGCAGTGATGGGACTAGTGGGATCAATGAGCAGTTCTTC. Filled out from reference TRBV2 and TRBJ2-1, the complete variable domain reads EPEVTQTPSHQVTQMGQEVILRCVPISNHLYFYWYRQILGQKVEFLVSFYNNEISEKSEIFDDQFSVERPDGSNFTLKIRSTKLEDSAMYFCASSDGTSGINEQFFGPGTRLTVL.

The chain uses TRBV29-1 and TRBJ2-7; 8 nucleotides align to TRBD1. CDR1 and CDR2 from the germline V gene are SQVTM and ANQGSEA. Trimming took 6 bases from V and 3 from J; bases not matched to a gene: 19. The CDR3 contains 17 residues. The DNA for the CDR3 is TGCAGCGTGCAGGGGGCGATAGGGTGGGAGACGAGCTACGAGCAGTACTTC. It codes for CSVQGAIGWETSYEQYF.

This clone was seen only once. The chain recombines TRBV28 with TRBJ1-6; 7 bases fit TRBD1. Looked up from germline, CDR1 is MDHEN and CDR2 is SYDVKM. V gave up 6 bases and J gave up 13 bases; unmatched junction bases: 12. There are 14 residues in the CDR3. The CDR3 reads CASRTTGKVSPLHF. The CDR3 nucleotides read TGTGCCAGCAGAACGACAGGGAAGGTTTCTCCCCTCCACTTT.

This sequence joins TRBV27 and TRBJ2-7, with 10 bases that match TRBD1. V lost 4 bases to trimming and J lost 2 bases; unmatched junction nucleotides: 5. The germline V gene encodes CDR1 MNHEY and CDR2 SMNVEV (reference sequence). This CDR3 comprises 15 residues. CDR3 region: CASSSLGTGAYEQYF. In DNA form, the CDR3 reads TGTGCCAGCAGTTCCCTCGGGACAGGGGCCTACGAGCAGTACTTC.

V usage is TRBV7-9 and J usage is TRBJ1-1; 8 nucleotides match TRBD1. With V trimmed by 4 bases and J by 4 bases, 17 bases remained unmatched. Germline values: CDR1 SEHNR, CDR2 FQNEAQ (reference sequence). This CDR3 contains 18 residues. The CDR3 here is CASSSVRTGRLVGTEAFF. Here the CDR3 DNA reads TGTGCCAGCAGCTCTGTACGGACAGGGAGGTTGGTGGGCACTGAAGCTTTCTTT.

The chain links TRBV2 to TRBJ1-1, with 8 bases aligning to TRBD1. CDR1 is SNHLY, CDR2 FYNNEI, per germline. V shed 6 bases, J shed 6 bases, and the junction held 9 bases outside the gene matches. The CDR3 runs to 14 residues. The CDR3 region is CASRPQGGYAEAFF. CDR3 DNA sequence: TGTGCCAGCAGGCCACAGGGGGGGTATGCTGAAGCTTTCTTT.

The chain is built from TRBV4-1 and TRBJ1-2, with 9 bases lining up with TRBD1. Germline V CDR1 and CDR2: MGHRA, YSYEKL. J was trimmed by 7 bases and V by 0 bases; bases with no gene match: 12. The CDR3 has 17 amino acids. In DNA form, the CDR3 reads TGCGCCAGCAGCCAAGATCGGGCACAGGGGGCGAGGTTTGGCTACACCTTC. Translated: CASSQDRAQGARFGYTF.

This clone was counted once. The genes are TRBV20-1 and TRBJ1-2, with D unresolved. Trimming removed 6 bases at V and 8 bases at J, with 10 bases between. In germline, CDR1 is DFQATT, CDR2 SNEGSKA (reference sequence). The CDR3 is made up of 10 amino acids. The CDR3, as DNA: TGCAGTGCCGCCCCGGGGGGCTACACCTTC. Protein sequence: CSAAPGGYTF.

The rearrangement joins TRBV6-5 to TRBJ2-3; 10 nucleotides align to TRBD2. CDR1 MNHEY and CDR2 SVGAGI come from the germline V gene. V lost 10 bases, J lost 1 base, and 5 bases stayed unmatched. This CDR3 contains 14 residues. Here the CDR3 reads CAIRTSGGTDTQYF. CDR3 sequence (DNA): TGTGCCATACGGACTAGCGGAGGCACAGATACGCAGTATTTT.

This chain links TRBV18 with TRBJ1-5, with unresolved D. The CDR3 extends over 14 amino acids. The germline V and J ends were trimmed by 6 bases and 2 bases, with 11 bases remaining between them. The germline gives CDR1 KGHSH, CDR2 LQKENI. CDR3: CASSISVGNQPQHF. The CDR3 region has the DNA TGTGCCAGCTCTATATCAGTGGGCAATCAGCCCCAGCATTTT.

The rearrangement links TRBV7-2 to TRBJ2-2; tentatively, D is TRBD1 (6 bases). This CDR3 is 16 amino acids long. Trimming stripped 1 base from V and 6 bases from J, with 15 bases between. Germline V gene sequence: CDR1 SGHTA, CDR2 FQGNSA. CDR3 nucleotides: TGTGCCAGCAGCTTAGTTACAGGGATGAAGGCCGGGGAGCTGTTTTTT. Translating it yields CASSLVTGMKAGELFF.

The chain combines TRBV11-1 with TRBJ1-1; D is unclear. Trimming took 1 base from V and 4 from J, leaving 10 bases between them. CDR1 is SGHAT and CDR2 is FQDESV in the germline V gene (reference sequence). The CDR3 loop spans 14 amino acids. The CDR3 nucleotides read TGTGCCAGCAGCTTAGAGATTGGAGGCACTGAAGCTTTCTTT. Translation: CASSLEIGGTEAFF.

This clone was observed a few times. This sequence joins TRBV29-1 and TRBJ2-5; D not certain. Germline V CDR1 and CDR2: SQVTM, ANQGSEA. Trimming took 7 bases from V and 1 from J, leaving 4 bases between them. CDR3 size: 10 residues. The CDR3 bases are TGCAGCGCCTTCCAAGAGACCCAGTACTTC. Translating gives CSAFQETQYF.

The CDR3 region has the DNA TGTGCCAGCTCACCAGGGTCAGGGGTGAACACTGAAGCTTTCTTT. Protein product: CASSPGSGVNTEAFF. J is TRBJ1-1 and V is TRBV18, with D tentatively TRBD1 (6 bases). CDR3 length: 15 residues. Germline V gene sequence: CDR1 KGHSH, CDR2 LQKENI. Trimming stripped 2 bases from V and 0 bases from J, with 10 bases between.

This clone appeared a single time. CDR3 nucleotides: TGTGCCACCAGCTCTTCCAGGGGGATAGGGGGCTACACCTTC. Translating gives CATSSSRGIGGYTF. The chain joins TRBV24-1 to TRBJ1-2, with 7 bases matching TRBD1. Germline-derived CDR1 and CDR2 are KGHDR and SFDVKD. V gave up 7 bases and J gave up 8 bases; unmatched junction bases: 12. The CDR3 is 14 residues long.

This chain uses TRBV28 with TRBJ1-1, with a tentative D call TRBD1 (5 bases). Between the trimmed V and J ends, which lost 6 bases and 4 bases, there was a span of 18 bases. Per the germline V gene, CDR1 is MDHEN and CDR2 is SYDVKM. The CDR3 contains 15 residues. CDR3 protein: CASSPNLGGRTEAFF. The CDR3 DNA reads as TGTGCCAGCAGCCCAAATTTGGGGGGTCGCACTGAAGCTTTCTTT.

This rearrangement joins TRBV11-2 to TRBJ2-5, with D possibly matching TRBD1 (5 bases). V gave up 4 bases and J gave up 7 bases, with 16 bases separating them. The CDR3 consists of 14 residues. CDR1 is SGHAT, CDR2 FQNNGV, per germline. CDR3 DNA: TGTGCCAGCAGCTCACAGGCGGTTTTGGGGACCCAGTACTTC. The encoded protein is CASSSQAVLGTQYF.

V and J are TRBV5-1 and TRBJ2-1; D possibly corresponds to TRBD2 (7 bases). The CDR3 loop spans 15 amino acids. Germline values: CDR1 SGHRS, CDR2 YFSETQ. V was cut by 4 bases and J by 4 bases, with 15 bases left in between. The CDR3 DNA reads TGCGCCAGCAGCATCCCGGGGGGCGGGTACAATGAGCAGTTCTTC. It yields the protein CASSIPGGGYNEQFF.

CDR3 sequence reads: CASSSQAGGHNEQFF. The DNA of the CDR3 is TGTGCCAGCAGCTCCCAGGCGGGAGGACACAATGAGCAGTTCTTC. V usage is TRBV28 and J usage is TRBJ2-1, with 8 bases aligning to TRBD2. Trimming at V came to 6 bases and at J to 5 bases, leaving 9 bases not matched to a gene. The germline V gene has CDR1 MDHEN and CDR2 SYDVKM. The CDR3 runs to 15 residues.